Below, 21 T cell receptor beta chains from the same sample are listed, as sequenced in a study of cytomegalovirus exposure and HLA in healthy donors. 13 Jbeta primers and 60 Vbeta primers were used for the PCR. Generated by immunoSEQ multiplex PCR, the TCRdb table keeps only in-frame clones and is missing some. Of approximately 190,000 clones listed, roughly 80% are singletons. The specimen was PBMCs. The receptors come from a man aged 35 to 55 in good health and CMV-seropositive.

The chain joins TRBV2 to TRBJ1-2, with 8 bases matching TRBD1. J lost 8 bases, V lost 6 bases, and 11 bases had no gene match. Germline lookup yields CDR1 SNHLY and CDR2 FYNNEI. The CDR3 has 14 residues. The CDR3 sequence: CASSPTGVTRGYTF. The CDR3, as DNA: TGTGCCAGCAGCCCGACAGGGGTCACACGCGGCTACACCTTC.

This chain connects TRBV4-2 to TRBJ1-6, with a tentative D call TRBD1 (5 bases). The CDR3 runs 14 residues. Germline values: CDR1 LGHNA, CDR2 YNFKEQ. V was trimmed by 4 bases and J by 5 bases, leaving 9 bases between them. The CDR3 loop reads CASSPLRDNSPLHF. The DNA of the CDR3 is TGTGCCAGCAGCCCTCTCAGGGATAATTCACCCCTCCACTTT.

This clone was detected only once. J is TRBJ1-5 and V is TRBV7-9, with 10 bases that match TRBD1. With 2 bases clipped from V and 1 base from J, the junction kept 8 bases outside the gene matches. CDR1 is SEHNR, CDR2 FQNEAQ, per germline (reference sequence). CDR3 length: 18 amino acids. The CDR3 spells CASSLNFGTGVSNQPQHF. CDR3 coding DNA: TGTGCCAGCAGCTTAAACTTCGGGACAGGGGTGAGCAATCAGCCCCAGCATTTT.

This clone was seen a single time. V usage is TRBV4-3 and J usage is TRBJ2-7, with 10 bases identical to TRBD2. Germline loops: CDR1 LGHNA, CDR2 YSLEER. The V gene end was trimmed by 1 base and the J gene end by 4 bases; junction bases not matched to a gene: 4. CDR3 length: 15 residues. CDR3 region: CASSQGVSGGYEQYF. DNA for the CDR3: TGCGCCAGCAGCCAAGGCGTTAGCGGGGGGTACGAGCAGTACTTC.

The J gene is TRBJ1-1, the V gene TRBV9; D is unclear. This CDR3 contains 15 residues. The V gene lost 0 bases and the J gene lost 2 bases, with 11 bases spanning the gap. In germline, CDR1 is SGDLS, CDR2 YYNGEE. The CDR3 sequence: CASSVGTASNTEAFF. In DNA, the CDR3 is TGTGCCAGCAGCGTAGGAACAGCATCAAACACTGAAGCTTTCTTT.

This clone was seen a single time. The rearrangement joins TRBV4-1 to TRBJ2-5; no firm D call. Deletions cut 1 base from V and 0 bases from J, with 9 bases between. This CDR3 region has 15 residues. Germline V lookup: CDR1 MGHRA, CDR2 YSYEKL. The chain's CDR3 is CASSQGATNQETQYF. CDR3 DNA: TGCGCCAGCAGCCAAGGGGCTACGAACCAAGAGACCCAGTACTTC.

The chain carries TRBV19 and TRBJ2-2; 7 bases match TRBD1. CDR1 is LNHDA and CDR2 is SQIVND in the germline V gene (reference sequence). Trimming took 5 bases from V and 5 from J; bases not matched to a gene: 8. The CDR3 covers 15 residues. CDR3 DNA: TGTGCCAGTAGTCGAGACAGGGAGAGTACCGGGGAGCTGTTTTTT. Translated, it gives CASSRDRESTGELFF. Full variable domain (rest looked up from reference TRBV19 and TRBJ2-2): DGGITQSPKYLFRKEGQNVTLSCEQNLNHDAMYWYRQDPGQGLRLIYYSQIVNDFQKGDIAEGYSVSREKKESFPLTVTSAQKNPTAFYLCASSRDRESTGELFFGEGSRLTVL.

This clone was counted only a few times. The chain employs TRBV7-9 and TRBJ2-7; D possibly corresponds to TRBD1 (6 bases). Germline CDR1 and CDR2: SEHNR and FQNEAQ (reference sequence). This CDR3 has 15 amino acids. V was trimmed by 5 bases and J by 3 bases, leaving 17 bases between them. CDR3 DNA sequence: TGTGCCAGCAGCCCGGACAGCCTAAGGGGCTACGAGCAGTACTTC. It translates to CASSPDSLRGYEQYF. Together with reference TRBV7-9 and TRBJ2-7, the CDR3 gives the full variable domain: DTGVSQNPRHKITKRGQNVTFRCDPISEHNRLYWYRQTLGQGPEFLTYFQNEAQLEKSRLLSDRFSAERPKGSFSTLEIQRTEQGDSAMYLCASSPDSLRGYEQYFGPGTRLTVT.

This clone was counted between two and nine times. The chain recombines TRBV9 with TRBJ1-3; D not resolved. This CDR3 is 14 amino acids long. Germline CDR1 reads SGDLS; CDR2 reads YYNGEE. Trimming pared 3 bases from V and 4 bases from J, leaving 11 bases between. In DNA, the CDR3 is TGTGCCAGCAGCGATACAGTGATCGGAAACACCATATATTTT. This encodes CASSDTVIGNTIYF.

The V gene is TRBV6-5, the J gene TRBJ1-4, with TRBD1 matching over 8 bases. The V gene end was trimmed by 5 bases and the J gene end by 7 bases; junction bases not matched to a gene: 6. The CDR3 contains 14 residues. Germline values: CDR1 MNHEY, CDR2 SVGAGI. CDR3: CASSEGQGFEKLFF. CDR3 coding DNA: TGTGCCAGCAGTGAAGGACAGGGTTTTGAAAAACTGTTTTTT.

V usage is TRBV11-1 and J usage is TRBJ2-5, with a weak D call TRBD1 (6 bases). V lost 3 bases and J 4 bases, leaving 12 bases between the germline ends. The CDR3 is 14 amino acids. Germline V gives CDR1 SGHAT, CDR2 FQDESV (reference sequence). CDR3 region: CASSFRWDTETQYF. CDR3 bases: TGTGCCAGCAGCTTCCGCTGGGACACAGAGACCCAGTACTTC.

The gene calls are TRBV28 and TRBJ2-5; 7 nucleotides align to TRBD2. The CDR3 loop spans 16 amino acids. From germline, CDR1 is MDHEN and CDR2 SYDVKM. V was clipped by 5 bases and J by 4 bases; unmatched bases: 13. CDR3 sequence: CASSLSGGGVRETQYF. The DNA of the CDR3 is TGTGCCAGCAGTCTAAGTGGGGGGGGAGTAAGAGAGACCCAGTACTTC.

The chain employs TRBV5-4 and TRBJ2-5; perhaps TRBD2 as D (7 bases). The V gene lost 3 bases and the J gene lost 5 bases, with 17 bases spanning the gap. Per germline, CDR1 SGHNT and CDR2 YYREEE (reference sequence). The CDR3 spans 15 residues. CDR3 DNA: TGTGCCAGCAGCTCCCCGGGGGGCTCCGTGGAGACCCAGTACTTC. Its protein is CASSSPGGSVETQYF. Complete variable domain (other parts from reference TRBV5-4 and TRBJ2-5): ETGVTQSPTHLIKTRGQQVTLRCSSQSGHNTVSWYQQALGQGPQFIFQYYREEENGRGNFPPRFSGLQFPNYSSELNVNALELDDSALYLCASSSPGGSVETQYFGPGTRLLVL.

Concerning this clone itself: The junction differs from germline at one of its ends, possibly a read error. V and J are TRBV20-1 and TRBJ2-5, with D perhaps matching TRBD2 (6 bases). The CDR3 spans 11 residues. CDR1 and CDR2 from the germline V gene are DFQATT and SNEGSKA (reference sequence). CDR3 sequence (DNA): TGTGCGGGGTACATCGGGGAGACCCAGTACTTC. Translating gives CAGYIGETQYF.

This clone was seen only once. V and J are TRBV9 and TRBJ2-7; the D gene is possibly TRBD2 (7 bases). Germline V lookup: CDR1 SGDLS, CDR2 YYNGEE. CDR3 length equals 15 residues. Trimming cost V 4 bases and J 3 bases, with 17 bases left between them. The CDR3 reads CASSLEGGAVYEQYF. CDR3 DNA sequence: TGTGCCAGCAGCCTTGAGGGGGGGGCCGTCTACGAGCAGTACTTC.

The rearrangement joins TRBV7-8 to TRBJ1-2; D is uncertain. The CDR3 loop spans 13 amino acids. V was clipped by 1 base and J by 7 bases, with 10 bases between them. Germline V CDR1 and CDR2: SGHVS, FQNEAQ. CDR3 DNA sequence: TGTGCCAGCAGCTTAGGAGGTTCGTTTGGCTACACCTTC. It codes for CASSLGGSFGYTF.

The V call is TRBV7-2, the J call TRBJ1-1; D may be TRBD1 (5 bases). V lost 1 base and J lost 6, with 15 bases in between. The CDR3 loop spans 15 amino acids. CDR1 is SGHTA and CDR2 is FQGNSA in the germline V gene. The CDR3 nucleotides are TGTGCCAGCAGCTTAGAGGGTCGGTGGGGCTCTGAAGCTTTCTTT. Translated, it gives CASSLEGRWGSEAFF.

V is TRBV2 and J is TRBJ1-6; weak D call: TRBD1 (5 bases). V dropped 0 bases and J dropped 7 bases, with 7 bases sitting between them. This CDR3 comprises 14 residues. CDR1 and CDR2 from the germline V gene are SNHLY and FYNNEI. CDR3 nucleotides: TGTGCCAGCAGTGAAGCTAGGGGAAATTCACCCCTCCACTTT. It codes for CASSEARGNSPLHF.

CDR3 residues: CASNSYTEAFF. DNA for the CDR3: TGTGCCAGCAACAGTTACACTGAAGCTTTCTTT. J is TRBJ1-1 and V is TRBV6-5; D is ambiguous. The germline CDR1 and CDR2 sequences are MNHEY and SVGAGI. This CDR3 region has 11 residues. Trimming took off 7 bases at V and 3 bases at J, with 6 bases between the two ends.

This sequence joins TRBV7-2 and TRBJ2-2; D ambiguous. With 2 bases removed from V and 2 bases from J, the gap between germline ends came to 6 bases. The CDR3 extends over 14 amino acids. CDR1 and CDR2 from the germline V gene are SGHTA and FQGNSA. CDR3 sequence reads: CASSLLVNTGELFF. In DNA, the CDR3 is TGTGCCAGCAGCTTATTAGTAAACACCGGGGAGCTGTTTTTT. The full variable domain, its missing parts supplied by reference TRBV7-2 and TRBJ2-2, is GAGVSQSPSNKVTEKGKDVELRCDPISGHTALYWYRQSLGQGLEFLIYFQGNSAPDKSGLPSDRFSAERTGGSVSTLTIQRTQQEDSAVYLCASSLLVNTGELFFGEGSRLTVL.

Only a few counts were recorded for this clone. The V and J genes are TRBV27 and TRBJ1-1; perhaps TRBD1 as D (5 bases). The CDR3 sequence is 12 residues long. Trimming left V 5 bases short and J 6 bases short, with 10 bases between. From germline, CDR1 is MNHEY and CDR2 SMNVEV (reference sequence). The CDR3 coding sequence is TGTGCCAGCAGTCTAACAGGATCTGAAGCTTTCTTT. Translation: CASSLTGSEAFF.